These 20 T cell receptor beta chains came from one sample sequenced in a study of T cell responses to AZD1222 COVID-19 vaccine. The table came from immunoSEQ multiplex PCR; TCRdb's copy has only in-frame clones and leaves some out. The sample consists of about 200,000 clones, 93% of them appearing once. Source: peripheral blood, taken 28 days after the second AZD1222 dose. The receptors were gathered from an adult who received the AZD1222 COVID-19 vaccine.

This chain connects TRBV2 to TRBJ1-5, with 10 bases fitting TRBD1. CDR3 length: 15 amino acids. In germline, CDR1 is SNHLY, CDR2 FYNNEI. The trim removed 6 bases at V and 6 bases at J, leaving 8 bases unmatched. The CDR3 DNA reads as TGTGCCAGCAGAGCCGGGACAGGGGTATCTCAGCCCCAGCATTTT. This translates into CASRAGTGVSQPQHF.

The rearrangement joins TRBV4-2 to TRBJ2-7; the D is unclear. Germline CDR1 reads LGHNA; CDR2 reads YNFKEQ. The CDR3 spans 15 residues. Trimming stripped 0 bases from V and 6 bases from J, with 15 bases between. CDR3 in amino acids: CASSQDLGSVGEQYF. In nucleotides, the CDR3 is TGTGCCAGCAGCCAAGATTTAGGGTCGGTTGGCGAGCAGTACTTC.

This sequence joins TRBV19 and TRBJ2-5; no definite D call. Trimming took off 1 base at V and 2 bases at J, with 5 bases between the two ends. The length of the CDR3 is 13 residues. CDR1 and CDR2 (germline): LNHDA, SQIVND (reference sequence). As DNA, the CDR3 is TGTGCCAGTAGTATAGTTGCACAAGAGACCCAGTACTTC. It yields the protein CASSIVAQETQYF.

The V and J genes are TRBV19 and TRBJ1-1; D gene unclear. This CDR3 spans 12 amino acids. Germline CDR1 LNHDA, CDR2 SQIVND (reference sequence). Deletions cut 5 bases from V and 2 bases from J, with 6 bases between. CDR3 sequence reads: CASSSRNTEAFF. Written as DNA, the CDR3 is TGTGCCAGTAGTTCCCGAAACACTGAAGCTTTCTTT.

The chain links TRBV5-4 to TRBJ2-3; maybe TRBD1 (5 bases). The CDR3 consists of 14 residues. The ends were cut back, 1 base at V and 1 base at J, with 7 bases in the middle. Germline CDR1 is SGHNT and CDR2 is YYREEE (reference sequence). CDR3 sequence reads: CASSLKQGTDTQYF. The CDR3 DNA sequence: TGTGCCAGCAGCTTGAAACAGGGCACAGATACGCAGTATTTT.

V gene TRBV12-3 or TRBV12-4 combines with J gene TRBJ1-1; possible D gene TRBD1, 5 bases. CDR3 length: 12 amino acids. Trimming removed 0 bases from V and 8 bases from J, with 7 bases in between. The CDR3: CASSLARGEAFF. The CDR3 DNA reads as TGTGCCAGCAGTTTAGCGCGGGGGGAAGCTTTCTTT.

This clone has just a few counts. This CDR3 is CASSAASTDTQYF. CDR3 DNA sequence: TGTGCCAGCAGCGCGGCTAGCACAGATACGCAGTATTTT. The chain recombines TRBV7-3 with TRBJ2-3; no clear D. The germline CDR1 and CDR2 sequences are SGHTA and FQGTGA. This CDR3 spans 13 amino acids. V lost 5 bases and J 0 bases, leaving 6 bases between the germline ends. Combining the CDR3 with reference TRBV7-3 and TRBJ2-3 gives the whole variable domain GAGVSQTPSNKVTEKGKYVELRCDPISGHTALYWYRQSLGQGPEFLIYFQGTGAADDSGLPNDRFFAVRPEGSVSTLKIQRTERGDSAVYLCASSAASTDTQYFGPGTRLTVL.

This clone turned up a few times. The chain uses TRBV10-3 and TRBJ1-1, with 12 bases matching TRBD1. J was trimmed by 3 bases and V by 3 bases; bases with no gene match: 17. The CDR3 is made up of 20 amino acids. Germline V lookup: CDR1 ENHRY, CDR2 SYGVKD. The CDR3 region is CAISDLGQGALSWWDTEAFF. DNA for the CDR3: TGTGCCATCAGTGACCTGGGACAGGGGGCGTTAAGTTGGTGGGACACTGAAGCTTTCTTT.

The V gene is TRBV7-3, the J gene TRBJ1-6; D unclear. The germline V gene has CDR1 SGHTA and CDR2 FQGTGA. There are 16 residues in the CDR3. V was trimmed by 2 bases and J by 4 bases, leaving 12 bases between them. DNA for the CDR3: TGTGCCAGCAGCTTACATCATTTCCAATATAATTCACCCCTCCACTTT. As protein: CASSLHHFQYNSPLHF.

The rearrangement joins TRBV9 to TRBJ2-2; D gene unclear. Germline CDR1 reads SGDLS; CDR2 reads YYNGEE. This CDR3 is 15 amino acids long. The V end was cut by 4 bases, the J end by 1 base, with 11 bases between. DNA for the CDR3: TGTGCCAGCAGCTCCTGGAGAGGGAACACCGGGGAGCTGTTTTTT. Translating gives CASSSWRGNTGELFF.

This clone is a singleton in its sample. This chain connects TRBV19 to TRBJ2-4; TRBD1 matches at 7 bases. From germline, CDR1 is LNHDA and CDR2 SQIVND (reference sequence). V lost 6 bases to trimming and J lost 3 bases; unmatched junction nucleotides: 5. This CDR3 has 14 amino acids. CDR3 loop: CASRTGDGKNIQYF. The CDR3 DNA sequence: TGTGCCAGTAGAACAGGGGATGGCAAAAACATTCAGTACTTC. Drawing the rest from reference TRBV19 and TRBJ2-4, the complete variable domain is DGGITQSPKYLFRKEGQNVTLSCEQNLNHDAMYWYRQDPGQGLRLIYYSQIVNDFQKGDIAEGYSVSREKKESFPLTVTSAQKNPTAFYLCASRTGDGKNIQYFGAGTRLSVL.

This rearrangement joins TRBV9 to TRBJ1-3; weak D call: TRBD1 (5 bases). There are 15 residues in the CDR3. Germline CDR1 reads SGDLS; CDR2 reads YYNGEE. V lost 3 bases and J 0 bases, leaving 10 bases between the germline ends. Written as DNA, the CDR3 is TGTGCCAGCAGCGCCGGACATAGCTCTGGAAACACCATATATTTT. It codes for CASSAGHSSGNTIYF.

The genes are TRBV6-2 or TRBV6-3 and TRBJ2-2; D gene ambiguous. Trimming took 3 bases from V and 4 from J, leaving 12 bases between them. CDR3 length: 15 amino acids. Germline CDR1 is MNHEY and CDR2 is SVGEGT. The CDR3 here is CASSYPRLGTGELFF. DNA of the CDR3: TGTGCCAGCAGTTATCCGAGACTGGGCACCGGGGAGCTGTTTTTT.

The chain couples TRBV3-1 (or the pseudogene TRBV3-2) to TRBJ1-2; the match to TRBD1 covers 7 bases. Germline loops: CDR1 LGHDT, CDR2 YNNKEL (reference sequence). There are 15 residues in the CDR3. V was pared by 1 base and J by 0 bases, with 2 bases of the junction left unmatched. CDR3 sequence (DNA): TGTGCCAGCAGCCAAGCAACAGGGGCTAACTATGGCTACACCTTC. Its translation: CASSQATGANYGYTF.

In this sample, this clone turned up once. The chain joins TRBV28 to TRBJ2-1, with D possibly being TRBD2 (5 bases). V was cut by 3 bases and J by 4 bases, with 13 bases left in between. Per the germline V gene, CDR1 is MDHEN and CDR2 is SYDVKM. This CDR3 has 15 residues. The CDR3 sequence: CASSLITPGYNEQFF. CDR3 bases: TGTGCCAGCAGTTTGATTACTCCGGGGTACAATGAGCAGTTCTTC. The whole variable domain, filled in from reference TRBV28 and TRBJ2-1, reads DVKVTQSSRYLVKRTGEKVFLECVQDMDHENMFWYRQDPGLGLRLIYFSYDVKMKEKGDIPEGYSVSREKKERFSLILESASTNQTSMYLCASSLITPGYNEQFFGPGTRLTVL.

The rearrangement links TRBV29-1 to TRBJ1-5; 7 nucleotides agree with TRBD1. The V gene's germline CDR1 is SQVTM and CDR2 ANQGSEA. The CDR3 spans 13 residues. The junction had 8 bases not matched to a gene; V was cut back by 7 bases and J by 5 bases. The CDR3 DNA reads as TGCAGCGCTGGGTCGGGACAGCATCAGCCCCAGCATTTT. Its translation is CSAGSGQHQPQHF.

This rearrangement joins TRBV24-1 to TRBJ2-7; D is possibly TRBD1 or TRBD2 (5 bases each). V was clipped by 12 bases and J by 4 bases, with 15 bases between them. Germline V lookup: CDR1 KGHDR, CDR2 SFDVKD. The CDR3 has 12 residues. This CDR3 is CAPKGTEYEQYF. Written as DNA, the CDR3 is TGTGCCCCCAAAGGGACCGAGTACGAGCAGTACTTC.

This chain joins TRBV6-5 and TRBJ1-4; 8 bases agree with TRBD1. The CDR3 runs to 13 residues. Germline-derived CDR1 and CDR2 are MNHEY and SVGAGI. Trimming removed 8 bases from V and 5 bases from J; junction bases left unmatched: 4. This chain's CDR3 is CASRDRPNEKLFF. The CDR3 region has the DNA TGTGCCAGCCGGGACAGGCCGAATGAAAAACTGTTTTTT.

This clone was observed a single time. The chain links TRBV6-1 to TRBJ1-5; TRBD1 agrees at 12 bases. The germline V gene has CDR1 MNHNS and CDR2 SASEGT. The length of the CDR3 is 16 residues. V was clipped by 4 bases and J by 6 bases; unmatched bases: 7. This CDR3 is CASSAGTGGAIQPQHF. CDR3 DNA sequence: TGTGCCAGCAGTGCCGGGACAGGGGGCGCCATTCAGCCCCAGCATTTT.

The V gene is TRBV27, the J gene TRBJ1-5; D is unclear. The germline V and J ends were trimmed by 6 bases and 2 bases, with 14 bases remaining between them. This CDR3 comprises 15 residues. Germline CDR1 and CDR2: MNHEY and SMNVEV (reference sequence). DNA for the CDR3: TGTGCCAGCAGGGCCTCGGGCGGGGGCAATCAGCCCCAGCATTTT. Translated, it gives CASRASGGGNQPQHF.